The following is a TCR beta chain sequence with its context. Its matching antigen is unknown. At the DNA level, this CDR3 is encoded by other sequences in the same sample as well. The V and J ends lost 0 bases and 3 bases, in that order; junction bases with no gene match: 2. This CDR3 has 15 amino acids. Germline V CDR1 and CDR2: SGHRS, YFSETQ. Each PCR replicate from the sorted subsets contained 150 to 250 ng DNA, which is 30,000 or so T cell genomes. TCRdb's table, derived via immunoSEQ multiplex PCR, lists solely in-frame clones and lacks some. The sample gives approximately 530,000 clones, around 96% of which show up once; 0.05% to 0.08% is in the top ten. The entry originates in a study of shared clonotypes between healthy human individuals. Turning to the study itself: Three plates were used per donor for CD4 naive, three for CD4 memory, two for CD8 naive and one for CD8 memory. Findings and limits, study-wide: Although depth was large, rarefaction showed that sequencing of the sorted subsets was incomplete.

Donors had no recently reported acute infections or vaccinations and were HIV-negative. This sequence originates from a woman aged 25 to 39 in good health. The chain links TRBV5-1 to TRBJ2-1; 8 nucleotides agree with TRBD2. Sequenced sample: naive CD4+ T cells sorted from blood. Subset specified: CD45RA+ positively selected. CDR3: CASSLASGSYNEQFF. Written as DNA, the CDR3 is TGCGCCAGCAGCTTGGCCAGCGGGAGCTACAATGAGCAGTTCTTC.